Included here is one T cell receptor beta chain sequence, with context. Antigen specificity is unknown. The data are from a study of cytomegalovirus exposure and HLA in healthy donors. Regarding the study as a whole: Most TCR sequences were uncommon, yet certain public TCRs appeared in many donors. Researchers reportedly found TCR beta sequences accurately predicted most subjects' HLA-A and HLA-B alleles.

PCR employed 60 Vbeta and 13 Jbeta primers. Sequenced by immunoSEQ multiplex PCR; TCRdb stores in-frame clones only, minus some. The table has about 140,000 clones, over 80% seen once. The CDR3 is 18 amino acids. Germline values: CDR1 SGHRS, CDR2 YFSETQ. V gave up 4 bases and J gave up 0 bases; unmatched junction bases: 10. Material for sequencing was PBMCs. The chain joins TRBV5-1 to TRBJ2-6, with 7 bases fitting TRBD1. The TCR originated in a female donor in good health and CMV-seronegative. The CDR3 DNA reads TGCGCCAGCAGCCCCAAGTCCACAGGGGCCTCTGGGGCCAACGTCCTGACTTTC. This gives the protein CASSPKSTGASGANVLTF.